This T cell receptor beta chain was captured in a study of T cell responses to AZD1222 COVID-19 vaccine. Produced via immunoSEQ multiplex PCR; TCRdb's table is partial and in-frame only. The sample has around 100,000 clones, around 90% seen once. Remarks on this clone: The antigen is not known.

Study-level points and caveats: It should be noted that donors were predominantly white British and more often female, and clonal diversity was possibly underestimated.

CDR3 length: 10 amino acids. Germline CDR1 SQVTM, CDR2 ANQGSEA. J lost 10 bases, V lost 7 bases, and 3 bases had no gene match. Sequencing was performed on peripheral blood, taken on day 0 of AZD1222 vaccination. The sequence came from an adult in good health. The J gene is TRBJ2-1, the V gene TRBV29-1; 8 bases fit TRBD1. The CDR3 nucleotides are TGCAGCGGTGGACAGGGAGAGCAGTTCTTC. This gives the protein CSGGQGEQFF.